Reported below is one T cell receptor beta chain. Its antigen is unidentified. CDR3 length: 16 amino acids. Germline lookup yields CDR1 KGHSH and CDR2 LQKENI. Trimming left V 3 bases short and J 0 bases short, with 15 bases between. The data derive from a study of post-analysis software for immune sequencing data. Incorporated into the TCR beta cDNA libraries were unique molecular identifiers, which served to reduce PCR and sequencing biases. Input of about 0.9 to 10 million T cells yielded hundreds of thousands of cDNA molecules. TCRdb reprocessed the PCR reads with MiXCR, giving one entry per CDR3 protein. The top ten clones hold approximately 4.4% of a sample with 650,000 to 850,000 distinct CDR3 sequences, more than 45% of them seen once. The study's findings and limits: The study found TRBV5-6, TRBV5-1 and TRBV20-1 among five or six TRBV segments more frequent in patients than controls.

The clonotype originates from a girl aged 5-17 years with multiple sclerosis. Sequenced: blood. The chain couples TRBV18 to TRBJ2-7; D might be TRBD2 (6 bases). The CDR3, as DNA: TGTGCCAGCTCACCGGCGGCTAGCGTAAGCTCCTACGAGCAGTACTTC. It translates to CASSPAASVSSYEQYF.